This TCR beta chain was identified in a study of OX40 agonist ivuxolimab in advanced cancers. In terms of the full investigation: Ivuxolimab, which targeted the costimulatory receptor OX40 (CD134), was an agonistic, fully human IgG2 monoclonal antibody. Intravenous ivuxolimab was administered to patients every 2 weeks at six dose levels: 0.01, 0.1, 0.3, 1.5, 3 and 10 mg/kg. Three dose-escalation patients achieved partial responses, one with hepatocellular carcinoma and two with cutaneous melanoma. Of the approximately 50 dose-escalation patients, hepatocellular carcinoma was present in roughly 19, melanoma in roughly 15, renal cell carcinoma in 9 and head and neck cancer in 9. The dose-escalation cohort was 82.7% male with a mean age of about 54 years, ranging from roughly 20 to 80. The purpose of peripheral TCRbeta sequencing was to test whether ivuxolimab changed TCR sequence diversity and led to clonal T-cell expansion. The paper reports the monotherapy dose-escalation portion (N of about 56 patients) of the phase I ivuxolimab trial. Prior anti-PD-1, anti-PD-L1 or anti-CTLA-4 therapy was permitted, and checkpoint inhibitors had been received by around 40% of dose-escalation patients.

The trial excluded patients who had a history of autoimmune disease or who were on systemic immunosuppression. Peripheral blood for TCR sequencing was collected from all dose cohorts at baseline, on cycle 4 day 1, and on cycle 7 day 1. The samples were taken from a phase I, first-in-human, multicenter, open-label dose-escalation trial of ivuxolimab. Adults with locally advanced or metastatic melanoma, renal cell, hepatocellular, or head and neck squamous cell carcinoma were enrolled in the trial. Before TCR sequencing, CD4+ T cells and CD8+ T cells from peripheral blood were sorted into separate populations. What the authors observed across the whole study: After ivuxolimab, CD8+ T cells had more expanded clones than CD4+ T cells on average. Which antigens the clonally expanded peripheral T cells were specific for was not determined. At doses of 0.1 to 3.0 mg/kg, clonal expansion of both CD4+ and CD8+ blood T cells was observed from baseline to week 6. Low levels of normalized T-cell clonal expansion were also seen in some nonresponding patients. Partial responders in the 0.1-3.0 mg/kg groups had among the lowest normalized peripheral clonal expansion, especially among CD8+ T cells.

Concerning this clone: Its antigen remains unidentified. Base qualities are missing; no much larger clone stands one base away.

For sequencing of the TCRbeta CDR3 region, genomic DNA was extracted from the sorted cells. TCRbeta CDR3 regions were sequenced using the immunoSEQ Assay. TCRdb holds this immuneACCESS table with in-frame rearrangements only. Some clones are missing; in checked studies, unresolved V genes explain under half, and the rest has no known cause. The sample table holds 75,000 to 100,000 clones, of which under 95% were seen once. The top ten clones comprise 0.7% to 1% of the sample. Trimming removed 1 base from V and 4 bases from J; the gene matches leave 10 bases unexplained. The CDR3 holds 16 amino acids from the cysteine to the phenylalanine. CDR3 DNA is the only sequence kept; it has 48 bases, read in frame from the first base. The germline V gene provides CDR1 SGHRS and CDR2 YFSETQ.

The chain is encoded by TRBV5-1 joined to TRBJ1-2, with 7 bases in between that match TRBD1. This specimen consisted of CD4+ or CD8+ T cells sorted from blood, obtained in a trial of the OX40 agonist ivuxolimab. The receptor was derived from an adult with an advanced solid tumor such as melanoma, head and neck, liver or kidney cancer. The CDR3 protein sequence reads: CASSLLQGTSGYGYTF. The DNA is as follows: TGCGCCAGCAGCTTGTTACAGGGGACGTCCGGCTATGGCTACACCTTC.